Given below is one TCR beta chain in context. Its antigen is not known. The CDR3 has 15 residues. Germline loops: CDR1 LGHDT, CDR2 YNNKEL (reference sequence). V lost 0 bases to trimming and J lost 2 bases, with 11 bases between them. The data are from a study of CD8 T cells in Susac syndrome. Study-level background: Clinical remission applied to eight sequenced Susac syndrome patients, and roughly 6 had active disease. Patients with Susac syndrome were therapy-naive, treated with corticosteroids, or treated with intravenous immunoglobulin alone when blood was collected. General study results and limits: A relatively small number of individuals underwent TCR sequencing and HLA analysis.

The RNA, about 0.45 to 1 ug, was put through reverse transcription using random hexamers. Amplification of TCR beta CDR3 by immunoSEQ multiplex PCR spanned 54 Vbeta and 13 Jbeta. TCRdb itself ran the immunoSEQ multiplex PCR reads through MiXCR, one entry per CDR3 protein. Among tens of thousands of distinct CDR3 sequences listed, roughly 94% were seen once. This sequence was found in a human donor with Susac syndrome. Sequencing was performed on CD8+ T cells from PBMCs. The J gene is TRBJ2-7, the V gene TRBV3-1, with a tentative D call TRBD1 (6 bases). The CDR3 spells CASSQDPGHAYEQYF. In nucleotides, the CDR3 is TGTGCCAGCAGCCAAGATCCGGGACATGCCTACGAGCAGTACTTC.